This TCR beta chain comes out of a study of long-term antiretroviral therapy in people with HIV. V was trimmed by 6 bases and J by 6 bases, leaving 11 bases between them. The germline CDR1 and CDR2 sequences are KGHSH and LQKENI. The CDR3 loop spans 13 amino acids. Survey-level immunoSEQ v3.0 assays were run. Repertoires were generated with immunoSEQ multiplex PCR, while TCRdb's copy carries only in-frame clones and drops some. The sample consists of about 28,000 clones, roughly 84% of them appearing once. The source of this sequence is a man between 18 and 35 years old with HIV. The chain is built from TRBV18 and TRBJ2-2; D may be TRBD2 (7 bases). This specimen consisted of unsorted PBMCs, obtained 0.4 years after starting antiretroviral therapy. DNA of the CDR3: TGTGCCAGCTCCGCGGGGGCTGCCGGGGAGCTGTTTTTT. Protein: CASSAGAAGELFF.